The present TCR beta chain was sequenced within a study of cytomegalovirus exposure and HLA in healthy donors. On the study more broadly: HLA-typed donors were the source of around 85 million unique TCRs held in an early data release. Study-level findings and limits: Associated with HLA alleles at 0.05 false discovery rate in a later analysis were some 18,000 TCR beta sequences. Excluded: some indistinguishable V segments such as TRBV6-2 and TRBV6-3. Later on, an analysis showed TCR association rates differing by HLA locus, with DRB1 the most and HLA-C the fewest.

Of note for this clone: What it binds is not known.

This CDR3 spans 15 amino acids. Germline lookup yields CDR1 MNHNS and CDR2 SASEGT. Trimming left V 7 bases short and J 1 base short, with 14 bases between. The primer mix had 60 Vbeta and 13 Jbeta primers. Assay: immunoSEQ multiplex PCR; the TCRdb copy retains only in-frame clones and omits some. The repertoire consists of 150,000 to 200,000 clones, with roughly four fifths occurring once and the leading ten covering more than 4%. The clonotype was recovered from a man between 35 and 55 years old in good health and CMV-seronegative. The rearrangement links TRBV6-1 to TRBJ1-5; D perhaps matches TRBD1 (5 bases). Sample: PBMCs. The CDR3 loop reads CASTTGGGSNQPQHF. CDR3 bases: TGTGCCAGCACTACCGGGGGGGGGAGCAATCAGCCCCAGCATTTT.